The rows below give T cell receptor beta chains drawn from one sample of a study of cytomegalovirus exposure and HLA in healthy donors. TCRdb's table, derived via immunoSEQ multiplex PCR, lists solely in-frame clones and lacks some. The sample gives fewer than 250,000 clones, 60% to 80% of which show up once; less than 4% is in the top ten. Input material: PBMCs. The origin of the receptors is a woman aged 25 to 45 in good health and CMV-seropositive. The CDR3 runs from the conserved cysteine through the conserved F or W. The order of the fields is J gene, clone size, V gene, D gene, CDR3 protein, CDR3 DNA. The D gene is left open where the match is weak. A clone size is listed for some rows: how often the clone was seen (once, few, many), or a class if it is expanded.

>TRBJ2-3|-|TRBV27|-
CASSQRALTDTQYF
TGTGCCAGCAGTCAGCGGGCCCTGACAGATACGCAGTATTTT
>TRBJ1-5|-|TRBV6-1|-
CASRVPRDSNQPQHF
TGTGCCAGCAGAGTCCCGCGGGACAGCAATCAGCCCCAGCATTTT
>TRBJ2-5|-|TRBV7-9|-
CASSSGSSQETQYF
TGTGCCAGCAGCTCCGGGAGTTCTCAAGAGACCCAGTACTTC
>TRBJ1-5|-|TRBV27|-
CASSLRQDNQPQHF
TGTGCCAGCAGTCTTCGACAGGACAATCAGCCCCAGCATTTT
>TRBJ1-1|-|TRBV10-3|-
CAISDLQGEAFF
TGTGCCATCAGTGACCTGCAGGGTGAAGCTTTCTTT
>TRBJ2-5|-|TRBV23-1|-
CASSQRPEETQYF
TGCGCCAGCAGTCAGCGCCCTGAAGAGACCCAGTACTTC
>TRBJ2-1|-|TRBV7-9|-
CASVRESSYNEQFF
TGTGCCAGCGTACGGGAGAGCTCCTACAATGAGCAGTTCTTC
>TRBJ2-2|-|TRBV28|TRBD2
CASSLSGLAGDHTGELFF
TGTGCCAGCAGTTTATCCGGACTAGCGGGAGATCACACCGGGGAGCTGTTTTTT
>TRBJ2-1|-|TRBV25-1|TRBD2
CASSEVLAGDYNEQFF
TGTGCCAGCAGTGAGGTACTAGCGGGGGACTACAATGAGCAGTTCTTC
>TRBJ2-7|-|TRBV5-4|TRBD2
CASSLVRGGGAPYEQYF
TGTGCCAGCAGCTTGGTCCGTGGCGGGGGGGCCCCCTACGAGCAGTACTTC
>TRBJ1-3|-|TRBV6-6|-
CASSSGYKGNTIYF
TGTGCCAGCAGCTCAGGGTATAAGGGAAACACCATATATTTT
>TRBJ2-1|few|TRBV5-1|TRBD2
CASSPTSAVNEQFF
TGCGCCAGCAGCCCAACTAGCGCTGTCAATGAGCAGTTCTTC
>TRBJ1-4|-|TRBV28|TRBD1
CASSRGGPEKLFF
TGTGCCAGCAGTAGAGGGGGCCCCGAAAAACTGTTTTTT
>TRBJ2-7|-|TRBV11-2|-
CASSLRGPVWHEQYF
TGTGCCAGCAGCTTACGGGGTCCGGTATGGCACGAGCAGTACTTC
>TRBJ2-1|-|TRBV5-1|TRBD2
CASSLAAGGPAEQFF
TGCGCCAGCAGCTTGGCAGCGGGAGGGCCGGCTGAGCAGTTCTTC
>TRBJ1-2|-|TRBV2|TRBD1
CASSADRGSPRVGYTF
TGTGCCAGCAGTGCCGACAGGGGGTCGCCGCGTGTTGGCTACACCTTC
>TRBJ1-1|-|TRBV2|-
CASKFGESRGAEAFF
TGTGCCAGCAAATTCGGAGAAAGCAGGGGCGCTGAAGCTTTCTTT
>TRBJ1-1|-|TRBV6-4|TRBD1
CASSARLQGATEAFF
TGTGCCAGCAGTGCAAGACTACAGGGGGCCACTGAAGCTTTCTTT
>TRBJ2-2|-|TRBV27|TRBD2
CASRPNPAGLAGVLNTGELFF
TGTGCCAGCAGACCCAATCCAGCGGGACTAGCGGGAGTCCTGAACACCGGGGAGCTGTTTTTT
>TRBJ2-1|-|TRBV10-1|-
CASSDQRGRSYNEQFF
TGCGCCAGCAGTGACCAAAGGGGGAGATCCTACAATGAGCAGTTCTTC
>TRBJ2-3|-|TRBV25-1|TRBD1
CASSETGQGGDTQYF
TGTGCCAGCAGTGAGACGGGACAGGGGGGAGATACGCAGTATTTT
>TRBJ1-3|-|TRBV28|-
CASSAREHTIYF
TGTGCCAGCAGCGCCAGGGAACACACCATATATTTT
>TRBJ1-6|-|TRBV2|TRBD1
CASHRDRGHSPLHF
TGTGCCAGTCACCGGGACAGGGGTCATTCACCCCTCCACTTT
>TRBJ2-3|-|TRBV5-1|TRBD2
CASSYPGLAGLDTQYF
TGCGCCAGCAGCTACCCGGGACTAGCGGGCTTAGATACGCAGTATTTT
>TRBJ2-7|-|TRBV20-1|-
CSALTGYEQYF
TGCAGTGCTCTAACAGGGTACGAGCAGTACTTC
>TRBJ2-2|-|TRBV7-9|-
CASSLAVNTGELFF
TGTGCCAGCAGCTTGGCTGTCAACACCGGGGAGCTGTTTTTT
>TRBJ2-7|-|TRBV20-1|TRBD1
CSAWTGDEQYF
TGCAGTGCTTGGACAGGGGACGAGCAGTACTTC
>TRBJ2-5|-|TRBV5-1|-
CASSLGLAQTQYF
TGCGCCAGCAGCTTGGGCCTAGCGCAGACCCAGTACTTC
>TRBJ1-2|-|TRBV28|-
CASSLNRGTGYTF
TGTGCCAGCAGTTTAAACCGGGGGACTGGCTACACCTTC
>TRBJ2-5|few|TRBV19|-
CASRKDRETQYF
TGTGCCAGTAGAAAGGACAGAGAGACCCAGTACTTC
>TRBJ2-1|-|TRBV2|TRBD2
CASSENPRLAGKNEQFF
TGTGCCAGCAGTGAAAACCCGCGGCTAGCGGGAAAGAATGAGCAGTTCTTC
>TRBJ2-7|few|TRBV27|-
CASSGDFGSLSYEQYF
TGTGCCAGCAGTGGTGATTTCGGGAGCCTCTCCTACGAGCAGTACTTC
>TRBJ2-7|-|TRBV7-2|TRBD1
CASSLDRRQGGEQYF
TGTGCCAGCAGCTTAGACCGCCGACAGGGGGGCGAGCAGTACTTC
>TRBJ2-7|-|TRBV27|TRBD2
CASSFASGNEQYF
TGTGCCAGCAGTTTCGCTAGCGGGAACGAGCAGTACTTC
>TRBJ2-3|once|TRBV5-4|TRBD2
CASSSVSGSPSPQYF
TGTGCCAGCAGCTCGGTGAGCGGGAGCCCATCGCCGCAGTATTTT
>TRBJ2-1|-|TRBV9|TRBD1
CASSVGAGGIGSYNEQFF
TGTGCCAGCAGCGTAGGGGCAGGGGGCATTGGGTCCTACAATGAGCAGTTCTTC
>TRBJ1-6|-|TRBV7-9|-
CSSSFGRALVLHF
TGTTCCAGCAGCTTCGGCAGGGCGCTAGTCCTCCACTTT
>TRBJ2-3|-|TRBV4-1|TRBD2
CASSQDRGVDTQYF
TGCGCCAGCAGCCAAGACCGGGGGGTGGATACGCAGTATTTT
>TRBJ2-1|few|TRBV7-2|TRBD2
CASSRTSGKGNEQFF
TGTGCCAGCAGCCGGACTAGCGGGAAGGGCAATGAGCAGTTCTTC
>TRBJ2-7|-|TRBV11-2|-
CASSLGPGLAYEQYF
TGTGCCAGCAGCTTAGGACCGGGTCTCGCCTACGAGCAGTACTTC
>TRBJ1-1|-|TRBV6-1|-
CASRFLEAFF
TGTGCCAGCAGATTCCTTGAAGCTTTCTTT
>TRBJ1-2|-|TRBV28|-
CASSFQVLYGYTF
TGTGCCAGCAGTTTCCAGGTTCTCTATGGCTACACCTTC
>TRBJ2-3|-|TRBV6-6|-
CASSYLQGVTDTQYF
TGTGCCAGCAGTTACCTACAGGGCGTCACAGATACGCAGTATTTT
>TRBJ1-1|-|TRBV7-9|-
CASRGPGLGSGTEAFF
TGTGCCAGCAGGGGCCCGGGTCTCGGGAGTGGCACTGAAGCTTTCTTT
>TRBJ2-1|-|TRBV19|TRBD2
CASNQGGTNEQFF
TGTGCCAGCAACCAGGGAGGGACCAATGAGCAGTTCTTC
>TRBJ2-1|-|TRBV9|TRBD2
CASSVELAVYNEQFF
TGTGCCAGCAGCGTAGAACTAGCGGTATATAATGAGCAGTTCTTC
>TRBJ1-2|-|TRBV28|-
CASSLLQGNYGYTF
TGTGCCAGCAGTTTGTTGCAGGGTAACTATGGCTACACCTTC
>TRBJ1-4|-|TRBV25-1|-
CASSEKRGVEKLFF
TGTGCCAGCAGTGAAAAGAGAGGAGTTGAAAAACTGTTTTTT
>TRBJ2-1|-|TRBV2|-
CATPPSSYNEQFF
TGTGCCACCCCGCCCAGCTCCTACAATGAGCAGTTCTTC
>TRBJ1-2|-|TRBV29-1|-
CSVEDRGYGYTF
TGCAGCGTTGAAGATCGGGGATATGGCTACACCTTC
>TRBJ2-5|-|TRBV5-4|-
CASSWPGSGETQYF
TGTGCCAGCAGCTGGCCCGGGAGTGGAGAGACCCAGTACTTC
>TRBJ1-2|-|TRBV19|-
CASSMKPVSDPYGYTF
TGTGCCAGTAGTATGAAACCCGTTAGCGACCCGTATGGCTACACCTTC
>TRBJ2-5|-|TRBV27|TRBD1
CASSTRDRGETQYF
TGTGCCAGCAGTACACGGGACAGGGGAGAGACCCAGTACTTC